Below are 3 T cell receptor beta chains sequenced from a single sample in a study of follicular helper T cells after annual influenza vaccination (dated by TCRdb to about 2017). Library method: the immunoSEQ multiplex PCR assay. Drawn from immuneACCESS, this table holds only the in-frame rearrangements with V and J called that TCRdb kept. Clones are partly lost; checked studies trace under half to an unresolved V gene and leave the rest unexplained. The sample profile shows some 8,300 clones; 75% to 90% of them were found once. Clones ranked in the top ten supply 4.1% of the sample. This specimen's time point label, per the study, means: 2015-2016 season, 7 days after influenza vaccination. The specimen was CXCR5+ CD38- circulating T follicular helper cells from blood, collected 7 days after influenza vaccination. The sample's cell subset or site label, decoded: circulating Tfh, non-naive CD4+CXCR5+PD-1+ (ICOS+CD38+ or ICOS-CD38-). The receptors were sampled from an adult who received the influenza vaccine.

The chain links TRBV9 to TRBJ2-3; maybe TRBD2 (6 bases). Trimming stripped 7 bases from V and 0 bases from J, with 6 bases between. Per the germline V gene, CDR1 is SGDLS and CDR2 is YYNGEE. This CDR3 contains 12 residues. The CDR3 nucleotides are TGTGCCAGCGGGGGGAGCACAGATACGCAGTATTTT. Translation: CASGGSTDTQYF. Variable domain in full (rest from reference TRBV9 and TRBJ2-3): DSGVTQTPKHLITATGQRVTLRCSPRSGDLSVYWYQQSLDQGLQFLIQYYNGEERAKGNILERFSAQQFPDLHSELNLSSLELGDSALYFCASGGSTDTQYFGPGTRLTVL.

The rearrangement uses TRBV30 and TRBJ2-5; D is undetermined. This CDR3 is 11 amino acids long. V was clipped by 4 bases and J by 5 bases, with 8 bases between them. Germline V gene sequence: CDR1 GTSNPN, CDR2 SVGIG (reference sequence). The CDR3 spells CAWKPAETQYF. The DNA for the CDR3 is TGTGCCTGGAAGCCTGCGGAGACCCAGTACTTC.

The chain recombines TRBV7-9 with TRBJ2-1; 7 positions agree with TRBD1. Germline values: CDR1 SEHNR, CDR2 FQNEAQ (reference sequence). V shed 0 bases and J 5 bases; nucleotides not matched to a gene: 10. This CDR3 has 17 amino acids. The CDR3 DNA is TGTGCCAGCAGCTTAGCGTTAGCGACAGGGACCAACAATGAGCAGTTCTTC. This sequence encodes CASSLALATGTNNEQFF.